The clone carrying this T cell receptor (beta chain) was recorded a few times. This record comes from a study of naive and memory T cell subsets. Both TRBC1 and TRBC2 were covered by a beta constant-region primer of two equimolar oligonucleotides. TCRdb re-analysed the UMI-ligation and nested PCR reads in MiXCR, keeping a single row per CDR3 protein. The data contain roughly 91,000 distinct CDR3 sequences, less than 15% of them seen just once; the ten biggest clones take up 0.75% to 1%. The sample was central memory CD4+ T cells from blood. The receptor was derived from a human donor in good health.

In DNA, the CDR3 is TGTGCCAGCAGCTCCACTTGGTTAAGCTCCTACAATGAGCAGTTCTTC. It translates to CASSSTWLSSYNEQFF. The chain couples TRBV5-5 to TRBJ2-1; D ambiguous. The length of the CDR3 is 16 residues. V dropped 3 bases and J dropped 0 bases, with 13 bases sitting between them. Looked up from germline, CDR1 is SGHKS and CDR2 is YYEKEE (reference sequence).